This TCR beta chain was documented in a study of blood T cell repertoires in COVID-19 (dated by TCRdb to 2019 to 2021). Regarding the research as a whole: Collaborator samples came from the United States, Italy and Spain and covered acute and convalescent phases of COVID-19. The prospective study material was composed of cDNA or gDNA derived from T cells, B-cell-depleted T cells, or PBMCs. Deeply sampled blood TCRbeta repertoires from subjects exposed to, actively infected with, or recovered from COVID-19 were included in the dataset. The repertoires were released in a freely available public database intended as a resource for research on the immune response to SARS-CoV-2. Samples were obtained from the ongoing ImmuneRACE study (first 160 participants) and from 1,254 subjects provided by 6 global collaborators. Nearly every sample came with metadata listing a de-identified subject ID, COVID-19 status, age in years and sex. HLA class I and class II types, where available, came from metadata supplied by the sample provider rather than from assay-based typing.

Whole blood was collected in K2EDTA tubes by collaborating institutions according to the institutions' own protocols. For TCRbeta analysis, collaborators shipped samples in one of three forms: frozen whole blood, isolated PBMCs, or DNA extracted from either of those sample types. As regards this clone: Its antigen target is currently unknown. Qualities for individual bases were not recorded, and no much larger clone is one base off.

TCRbeta CDR3 regions were amplified from genomic DNA by means of the immunoSEQ Assay, a bias-controlled multiplex PCR. As for how the authors treated the data: The number of nucleated cells in each sample was estimated by amplification of reference gene primers within the assay. Sequence reads were collapsed and filtered to measure the absolute abundance of every unique TCRbeta CDR3 rearrangement. For each sample, productive Simpson clonality was calculated by taking the square root of Simpson's diversity index across productive rearrangements. The table was pulled from immuneACCESS by TCRdb, which kept in-frame rearrangements only. Such tables lose some clones; where checked, under half of the loss comes from unresolved V genes, and the rest has no known cause. V and J calls and clone size are as listed in that table; D and trimming were resolved from the DNA. The sample profile shows over 9,000 clones; 70% to 90% of them were found once. In total, the top ten clones hold roughly a tenth of the sample.

Study-level results and caveats: How much clinical and demographic metadata was included differed by source and by participant, and the metadata was provided uncurated.

Including the terminal cysteine and phenylalanine, the CDR3 comprises 15 residues. Solely the CDR3 DNA is kept, with 45 bases framed from the first base. Ends trimmed: V by 5 bases, J by 5 bases; bases unmatched to a gene: 7. CDR1 and CDR2 (SEHNR, FQNEAQ) derive from the germline V gene (reference sequence). The receptor was isolated from a man aged 55 to 70 with acute or convalescent COVID-19. The rearranged chain carries TRBV7-9 and TRBJ2-1; TRBD1 fits 9 bases in the junction. Sequencing was done on a sample of peripheral blood. The nucleotides read TGTGCCAGCAGCCACCGGGACAGGGATGACAATGAGCAGTTCTTC. Translated, this gives CASSHRDRDDNEQFF. When the CDR3 is completed using the reference TRBV7-9 and TRBJ2-1 genes on either side, the full variable domain is DTGVSQNPRHKITKRGQNVTFRCDPISEHNRLYWYRQTLGQGPEFLTYFQNEAQLEKSRLLSDRFSAERPKGSFSTLEIQRTEQGDSAMYLCASSHRDRDDNEQFFGPGTRLTVL.